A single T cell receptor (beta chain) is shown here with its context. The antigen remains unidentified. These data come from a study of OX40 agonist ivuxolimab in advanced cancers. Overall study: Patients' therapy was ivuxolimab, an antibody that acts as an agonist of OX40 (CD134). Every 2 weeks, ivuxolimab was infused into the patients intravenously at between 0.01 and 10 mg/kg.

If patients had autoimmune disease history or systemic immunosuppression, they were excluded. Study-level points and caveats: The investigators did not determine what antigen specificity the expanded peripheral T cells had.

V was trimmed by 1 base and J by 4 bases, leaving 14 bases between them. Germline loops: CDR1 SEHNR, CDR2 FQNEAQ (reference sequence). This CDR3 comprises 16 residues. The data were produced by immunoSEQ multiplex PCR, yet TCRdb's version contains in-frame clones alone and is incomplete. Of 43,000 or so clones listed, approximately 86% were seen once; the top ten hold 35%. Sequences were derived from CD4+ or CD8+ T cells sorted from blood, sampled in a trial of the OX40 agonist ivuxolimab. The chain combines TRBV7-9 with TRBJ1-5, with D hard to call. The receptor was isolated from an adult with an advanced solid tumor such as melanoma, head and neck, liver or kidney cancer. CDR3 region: CASSLVAVAPNQPQHF. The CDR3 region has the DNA TGTGCCAGCAGCTTAGTAGCAGTGGCACCGAATCAGCCCCAGCATTTT.